Shown below are 18 T cell receptor beta chains from a single sample sequenced in a study of blood T cell repertoires in COVID-19. Here immunoSEQ multiplex PCR was the method, and the copy in TCRdb shows in-frame clones only, minus some. This sample has 60,000 to 75,000 clones, with 82% found just once. The specimen was peripheral blood. The source is a human donor in a cohort sampled during active COVID-19.

The CDR3 DNA is TGCGCCAGCAGCCAAGAGGAGGTCGCGGCCTACTATGGCTACACCTTC. It specifies CASSQEEVAAYYGYTF. This sequence joins TRBV4-1 and TRBJ1-2; D remains unclear. The CDR3 runs to 16 residues. Germline V CDR1 and CDR2: MGHRA, YSYEKL. V was cut by 0 bases and J by 3 bases, with 14 bases left in between.

This CDR3 is CASSPIQGLWDTQYF. The CDR3 bases are TGTGCCAGCAGCCCAATCCAGGGGTTGTGGGATACGCAGTATTTT. The chain has TRBV11-1 and TRBJ2-3; D perhaps matches TRBD1 (6 bases). The CDR3 totals 15 residues. Between the trimmed V and J ends, which lost 5 bases and 6 bases, there was a span of 18 bases. In germline, CDR1 is SGHAT, CDR2 FQDESV (reference sequence).

A few counts support this clone. V is TRBV7-2 and J is TRBJ1-5; D is perhaps TRBD1 (6 bases). V was clipped by 4 bases and J by 1 base, with 17 bases between them. The CDR3 extends over 17 amino acids. Per germline, CDR1 SGHTA and CDR2 FQGNSA. The CDR3 DNA reads TGTGCCAGCAGCTCCTGGAGGGGGGGAGAGAGCAATCAGCCCCAGCATTTT. Translation gives CASSSWRGGESNQPQHF.

The chain links TRBV2 to TRBJ1-6; TRBD1 aligns across 7 bases. Trimming cost V 6 bases and J 6 bases; bases outside gene matches: 8. Germline-derived CDR1 and CDR2 are SNHLY and FYNNEI. The CDR3 is 15 amino acids. The CDR3 loop reads CASSERQGRNSPLHF. CDR3 bases: TGTGCCAGCAGCGAGAGACAGGGACGTAATTCACCCCTCCACTTT.

CDR3 sequence: CASSYRQNYGYTF. In nucleotides, the CDR3 is TGTGCCAGCAGTTACCGACAGAACTATGGCTACACCTTC. The V gene is TRBV6-5, the J gene TRBJ1-2; D may be TRBD1 (5 bases). The ends were cut back, 2 bases at V and 2 bases at J, with 6 bases in the middle. CDR3 length equals 13 residues. CDR1 is MNHEY and CDR2 is SVGAGI in the germline V gene.

The chain carries TRBV7-7 and TRBJ2-1; 10 bases are a match to TRBD1. The germline CDR1 and CDR2 sequences are SSHAT and FNYEAQ (reference sequence). The trim removed 5 bases at V and 8 bases at J, leaving 9 bases unmatched. The CDR3 totals 15 residues. CDR3 nucleotides: TGTGCCAGCAGCCTTGGGACAGGGGAGGTCGATGAGCAGTTCTTC. Residues: CASSLGTGEVDEQFF.

The gene calls are TRBV7-2 and TRBJ1-1; D ambiguous. Germline CDR1 reads SGHTA; CDR2 reads FQGNSA. V was cut by 2 bases and J by 5 bases, with 9 bases left in between. The CDR3 has 13 amino acids. The CDR3 protein is CASSLRRDTEAFF. The CDR3 DNA reads TGTGCCAGCAGCTTAAGGAGGGATACTGAAGCTTTCTTT. Filled out from reference TRBV7-2 and TRBJ1-1, the complete variable domain reads GAGVSQSPSNKVTEKGKDVELRCDPISGHTALYWYRQSLGQGLEFLIYFQGNSAPDKSGLPSDRFSAERTGGSVSTLTIQRTQQEDSAVYLCASSLRRDTEAFFGQGTRLTVV.

The chain carries TRBV4-1 and TRBJ1-4; D is ambiguous. Germline V CDR1 and CDR2: MGHRA, YSYEKL. The CDR3 is 15 amino acids. Trimming shortened V by 1 base and J by 1 base, and 7 bases separated the two germline ends. Written as DNA, the CDR3 is TGCGCCAGCAGCCAAGGTCAGATAACTAATGAAAAACTGTTTTTT. Translated: CASSQGQITNEKLFF.

The rearrangement joins TRBV12-3 or TRBV12-4 to TRBJ2-2; D remains unclear. Trimming took 3 bases from V and 3 from J, leaving 5 bases between them. The CDR3 extends over 13 amino acids. The CDR3: CASSFTYTGELFF. CDR3 bases: TGTGCCAGCAGTTTTACATACACCGGGGAGCTGTTTTTT.

This clone has just one count. The chain links TRBV5-6 to TRBJ1-4; 8 bases align to TRBD1. V shed 2 bases, J shed 5 bases, and the junction held 5 bases outside the gene matches. The CDR3 consists of 15 residues. Germline V gene lookup returns CDR1 SGHDT and CDR2 YYEEEE. CDR3 amino acids: CASSFGPGGNEKLFF. For the CDR3, the DNA is TGTGCCAGCAGCTTCGGCCCAGGGGGCAATGAAAAACTGTTTTTT.

V usage is TRBV5-1 and J usage is TRBJ2-3; a possible D gene is TRBD2 (7 bases). CDR1 is SGHRS, CDR2 YFSETQ, per germline. This CDR3 is 15 amino acids long. The V gene lost 5 bases and the J gene lost 5 bases, with 18 bases spanning the gap. The CDR3: CASSHSGGGGDTQYF. DNA of the CDR3: TGCGCCAGCAGTCATAGTGGGGGAGGGGGAGATACGCAGTATTTT.

V gene TRBV6-6 combines with J gene TRBJ2-7; 7 bases fit TRBD1. The germline V gene encodes CDR1 MNHNY and CDR2 SVGAGI (reference sequence). V was pared by 0 bases and J by 0 bases, with 2 bases of the junction left unmatched. The CDR3 contains 15 residues. CDR3 residues: CASSYSGQSSYEQYV. The CDR3 region has the DNA TGTGCCAGCAGTTACTCGGGACAGAGCTCCTACGAGCAGTACGTC.

The rearrangement joins TRBV24-1 to TRBJ2-3; perhaps TRBD2 as D (7 bases). V shed 10 bases and J shed 0 bases, with 22 bases lying between them. The CDR3 is 17 residues long. Germline CDR1 is KGHDR and CDR2 is SFDVKD. The CDR3 is CATSRGAGAISTDTQYF. The CDR3 DNA reads as TGTGCCACTTCACGGGGGGCGGGGGCCATCAGCACAGATACGCAGTATTTT.

This rearrangement joins TRBV27 to TRBJ1-2; perhaps TRBD1 as D (5 bases). Looked up from germline, CDR1 is MNHEY and CDR2 is SMNVEV (reference sequence). The CDR3 contains 14 residues. V was clipped by 4 bases and J by 0 bases, with 9 bases between them. This CDR3 is CASSWGRTNYGYTF. The CDR3, as DNA: TGTGCCAGCAGTTGGGGCAGGACTAACTATGGCTACACCTTC.

This clone has only one observation. The chain couples TRBV27 to TRBJ1-2, with D perhaps TRBD1 (5 bases). The CDR3 is 14 amino acids. From germline, CDR1 is MNHEY and CDR2 SMNVEV (reference sequence). The V gene lost 5 bases and the J gene lost 4 bases, with 14 bases spanning the gap. The CDR3 DNA reads as TGTGCCAGCAGTCCATCAATAGGGGCCTATGGCTACACCTTC. It translates to CASSPSIGAYGYTF.

The chain employs TRBV5-1 and TRBJ1-2; 9 positions match TRBD1. V dropped 3 bases and J dropped 6; count of bases not matched to a gene: 3. Germline lookup yields CDR1 SGHRS and CDR2 YFSETQ. The CDR3 spans 13 residues. CDR3 loop: CASSWGDRDGYTF. The CDR3 nucleotides are TGCGCCAGCAGCTGGGGGGACAGGGATGGCTACACCTTC.

The chain links TRBV6-5 to TRBJ2-3; TRBD1 is a possible D gene (5 bases). Germline values: CDR1 MNHEY, CDR2 SVGAGI. The CDR3 sequence is 15 residues long. The V and J ends lost 2 bases and 2 bases respectively, with 11 bases between them. Written as DNA, the CDR3 is TGTGCCAGCAGTTACGGACACCTTTTCACAGATACGCAGTATTTT. It translates to CASSYGHLFTDTQYF.

As DNA, the CDR3 is TGTGCCATCAGTGAGTGGCGGGGGGGCACAGATACGCAGTATTTT. Translated, it gives CAISEWRGGTDTQYF. V gene TRBV10-3 combines with J gene TRBJ2-3; TRBD2 agrees at 8 bases. The CDR3 extends over 15 amino acids. V lost 1 base to trimming and J lost 1 base; unmatched junction nucleotides: 1. Per the germline V gene, CDR1 is ENHRY and CDR2 is SYGVKD.